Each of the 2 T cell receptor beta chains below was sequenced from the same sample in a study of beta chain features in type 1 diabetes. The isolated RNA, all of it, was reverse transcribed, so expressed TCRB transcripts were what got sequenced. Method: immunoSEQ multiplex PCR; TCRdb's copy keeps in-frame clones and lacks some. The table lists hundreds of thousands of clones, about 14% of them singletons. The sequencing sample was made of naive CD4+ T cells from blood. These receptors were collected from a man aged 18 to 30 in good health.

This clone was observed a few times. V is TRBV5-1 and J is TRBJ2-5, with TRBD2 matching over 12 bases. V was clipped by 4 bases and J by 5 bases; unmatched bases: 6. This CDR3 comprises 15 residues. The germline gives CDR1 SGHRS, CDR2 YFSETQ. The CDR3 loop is CASSTGLAGMETQYF. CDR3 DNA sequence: TGCGCCAGCAGCACAGGACTAGCGGGGATGGAGACCCAGTACTTC. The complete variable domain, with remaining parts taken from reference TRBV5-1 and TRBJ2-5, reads KAGVTQTPRYLIKTRGQQVTLSCSPISGHRSVSWYQQTPGQGLQFLFEYFSETQRNKGNFPGRFSGRQFSNSRSEMNVSTLELGDSALYLCASSTGLAGMETQYFGPGTRLLVL.

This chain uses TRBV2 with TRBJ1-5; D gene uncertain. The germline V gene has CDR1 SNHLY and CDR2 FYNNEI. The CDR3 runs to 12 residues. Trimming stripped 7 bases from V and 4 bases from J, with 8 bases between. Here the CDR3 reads CASKDRNQPQHF. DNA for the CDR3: TGTGCCAGCAAGGATCGGAATCAGCCCCAGCATTTT. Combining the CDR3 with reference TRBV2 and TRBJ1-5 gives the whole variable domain EPEVTQTPSHQVTQMGQEVILRCVPISNHLYFYWYRQILGQKVEFLVSFYNNEISEKSEIFDDQFSVERPDGSNFTLKIRSTKLEDSAMYFCASKDRNQPQHFGDGTRLSIL.